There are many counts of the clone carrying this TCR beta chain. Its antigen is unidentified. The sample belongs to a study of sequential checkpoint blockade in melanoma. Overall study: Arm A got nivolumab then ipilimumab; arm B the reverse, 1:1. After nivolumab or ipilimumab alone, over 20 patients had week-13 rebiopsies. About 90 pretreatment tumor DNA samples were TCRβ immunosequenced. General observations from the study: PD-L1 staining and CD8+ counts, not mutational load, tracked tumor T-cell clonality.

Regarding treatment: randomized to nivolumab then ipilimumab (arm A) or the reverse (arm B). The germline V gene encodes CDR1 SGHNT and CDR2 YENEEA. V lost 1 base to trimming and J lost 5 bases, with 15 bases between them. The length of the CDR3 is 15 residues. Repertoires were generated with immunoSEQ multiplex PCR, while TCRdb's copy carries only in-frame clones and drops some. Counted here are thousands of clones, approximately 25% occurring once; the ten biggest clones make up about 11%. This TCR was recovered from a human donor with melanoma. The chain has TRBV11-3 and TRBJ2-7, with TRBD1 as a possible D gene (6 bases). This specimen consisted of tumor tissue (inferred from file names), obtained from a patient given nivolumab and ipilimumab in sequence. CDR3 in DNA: TGTGCCAGCAGCTTAGTACAGGGCATTGGGAACGAGCAGTACTTC. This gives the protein CASSLVQGIGNEQYF.